This T cell receptor beta chain was recorded in a study of T-cell reconstitution after alpha-beta-depleted transplantation in children (dated by TCRdb to 2016 to 2017). Looking at the study overall: The study quantitatively tracked T-cell immune reconstitution after TCRalphabeta/CD19-depleted allogeneic hematopoietic cell transplantation in children using TCR repertoire profiling.

Via the germline V gene (reference sequence), CDR1 is SEHNR and CDR2 FQNEAQ. The CDR3 numbers 16 residues from cysteine through phenylalanine. Only the CDR3 portion is preserved as DNA: 48 bases, with reading frame beginning at the first base. V and J lose 1 base and 8 bases, and a span of 18 bases separates them. Receptor amplification or capture employed PCR. Data came from an Illumina HiSeq 2500. To normalize quantification of the TCRbeta repertoire, the TCR libraries were built with molecular barcoding that relied on unique molecular identifiers. The public reads were quality trimmed at Q25 with fastp and then assembled into clones with MiXCR by TCRdb, keeping productive beta chains. Every distinct CDR3 protein forms one entry, paired with its most common genes and DNA. Here the sample has approximately 91,000 distinct CDR3 sequences; 6.5% to 8.5% occur a single time. Of the sample, 6.9% is held by the ten largest clones.

This clonotype was observed at least ten times. Its binding antigen is unknown. No quality values exist for individual bases; no much larger clone is one base distant. Rearrangement joined TRBV7-9 to TRBJ2-1, and perhaps TRBD2 as D gene, on 5 matching bases. The source was PBMCs from the stem cell graft donor, collected from the stem cell graft. This TCR was sampled from a human donor who donated a stem cell graft to a child with congenital amegakaryocytic thrombocytopenia. The nucleotide sequence is TGTGCCAGCAGCTTAGAACTAGTAATAAACCGCGATGAGCAGTTCTTC. Its protein reads: CASSLELVINRDEQFF.